This T cell receptor beta chain was recorded in a study of OX40 agonist ivuxolimab in advanced cancers. Measured with immunoSEQ multiplex PCR; TCRdb has only the in-frame clones, and not every one. The sample lists 90,000 to 120,000 clones, around 93% seen once, with about 1.2% in the top ten. The CDR3 is 16 residues long. With V trimmed by 5 bases and J by 1 base, 5 bases remained unmatched. Germline loops: CDR1 SGHNT, CDR2 YENEEA. The gene calls are TRBV11-3 and TRBJ2-3; 11 positions match TRBD2. The receptor comes from an adult with an advanced solid tumor such as melanoma, head and neck, liver or kidney cancer. Material: CD4+ or CD8+ T cells sorted from blood, obtained in a trial of the OX40 agonist ivuxolimab. This CDR3 reads CASSQGTSGGTDTQYF. The CDR3 DNA reads TGTGCCAGCAGCCAAGGGACTAGCGGCGGCACAGATACGCAGTATTTT.